The 13 T cell receptor beta chains below were found in one sample sequenced in a study of metastatic and nonmetastatic thyroid tumors (TCRdb year 2020). Receptor libraries were prepared by PCR. These reads were obtained on an Illumina HiSeq 4000. TCRdb itself trimmed the public reads at Q25 with fastp, ran MiXCR and retained productive beta chains. In this sample the table shows tens of thousands of clones, 20% to 30% of which occur a single time. The ten largest make up around 19% of the sample. Before undergoing thyroid surgery, none of the patients had been given any kind of treatment. The sample taken for sequencing was blood. Receptor source: a male donor with papillary thyroid cancer or a benign thyroid nodule (not recorded which). Some clones in this sample may be carry-over from other donors' samples.

There are many counts of this clone. V is TRBV6-1 and J is TRBJ1-4; no clear D gene. The CDR3 has 13 residues. Germline V gene lookup returns CDR1 MNHNS and CDR2 SASEGT. V lost 5 bases to trimming and J lost 6 bases, with 10 bases between them. The CDR3: CASSSSRYEKLFF. CDR3 DNA sequence: TGTGCCAGCAGTTCCAGCCGATATGAAAAACTGTTTTTT.

This clone came up many times. The V call is TRBV11-3, the J call TRBJ2-2; D might be TRBD1 or TRBD2, each matching 5 bases. This CDR3 spans 16 amino acids. Germline loops: CDR1 SGHNT, CDR2 YENEEA. V lost 6 bases to trimming and J lost 7 bases, with 21 bases between them. The DNA of the CDR3 is TGTGCCAGCAGGCCCCGGGACCAGGCCTTCGACGGGGAGCTGTTTTTT. Protein product: CASRPRDQAFDGELFF.

With respect to this clone: Germline and junction disagree at one end, which may indicate a read error. The chain carries TRBV9 and TRBJ2-7; 8 bases are shared with TRBD2. The CDR3 runs to 14 residues. Germline V lookup: CDR1 SGDLS, CDR2 YYNGEE. The CDR3: CASSVAGCPGEQYF. CDR3 bases: TGCGCCAGCAGCGTAGCGGGATGCCCGGGCGAGCAGTACTTC.

The sample holds many counts of this clone. The chain recombines TRBV4-1 with TRBJ2-5; a possible D gene is TRBD1 (7 bases). V was pared by 4 bases and J by 5 bases, with 20 bases between. The CDR3 consists of 16 residues. Germline CDR1 is MGHRA and CDR2 is YSYEKL. The CDR3 DNA reads TGCGCCAGCAGCCTTATACCGGGCCAGGGGGGCGAGACCCAGTACTTC. It yields the protein CASSLIPGQGGETQYF.

At least ten counts were recorded for this clone. This CDR3 reads CASKETAGANVLTF. CDR3 nucleotides: TGCGCCAGCAAAGAAACGGCTGGGGCCAACGTCCTGACTTTC. This rearrangement joins TRBV5-1 to TRBJ2-6; D unresolved. Germline CDR1 SGHRS, CDR2 YFSETQ. Deletions cut 6 bases from V and 2 bases from J, with 9 bases between. The CDR3 is 14 residues long.

This clone was recorded at least ten times. The chain carries TRBV24-1 and TRBJ2-1, with 10 bases that match TRBD2. CDR1 KGHDR and CDR2 SFDVKD come from the germline V gene. The length of the CDR3 is 15 residues. V lost 2 bases to trimming and J lost 7 bases; unmatched junction nucleotides: 4. The CDR3 loop reads CATSDYSGRVNEQFF. CDR3 nucleotide sequence: TGTGCCACCAGTGATTACAGCGGGAGGGTAAATGAGCAGTTCTTC.

This clone has only one observation. At one boundary the junction diverges from the germline segment, which might be a read error. This chain uses TRBV19 with TRBJ2-1; D may be TRBD2 (6 bases). CDR3 length: 16 amino acids. Germline-derived CDR1 and CDR2 are LNHDA and SQIVND (reference sequence). CDR3 in amino acids: CASTPHGSGAYNDQFF. As DNA, the CDR3 is TGTGCCAGTACCCCCCATGGGTCGGGAGCCTACAATGATCAGTTCTTC. Based on the CDR3 plus reference TRBV19 and TRBJ2-1, the full variable domain is DGGITQSPKYLFRKEGQNVTLSCEQNLNHDAMYWYRQDPGQGLRLIYYSQIVNDFQKGDIAEGYSVSREKKESFPLTVTSAQKNPTAFYLCASTPHGSGAYNDQFFGPGTRLTVL.

This clone came up many times. V and J are TRBV9 and TRBJ1-1; D is unclear. This CDR3 comprises 14 residues. CDR1 is SGDLS and CDR2 is YYNGEE in the germline V gene. V was pared by 0 bases and J by 5 bases, with 11 bases between. Written as DNA, the CDR3 is TGTGCCAGCAGCGTAGAAATGGCCAGTACTGAAGCTTTCTTT. Residues: CASSVEMASTEAFF.

The chain employs TRBV9 and TRBJ1-5; D is perhaps TRBD1 (6 bases). Trimming left V 4 bases short and J 6 bases short, with 17 bases between. Germline V gives CDR1 SGDLS, CDR2 YYNGEE. This CDR3 spans 15 amino acids. CDR3: CASSPRGAPTQPQHF. The DNA for the CDR3 is TGTGCCAGCAGCCCCAGGGGAGCGCCTACTCAGCCCCAGCATTTT.

At least ten counts were recorded for this clone. The rearrangement links TRBV9 to TRBJ1-1; D is uncertain. Germline CDR1 is SGDLS and CDR2 is YYNGEE. The CDR3 is made up of 15 amino acids. Trimming stripped 2 bases from V and 1 base from J, with 12 bases between. The DNA of the CDR3 is TGTGCCAGCAGCGTTGACACGCGGACGAACACTGAAGCTTTCTTT. As protein: CASSVDTRTNTEAFF. Full variable domain (missing parts from reference TRBV9 and TRBJ1-1): DSGVTQTPKHLITATGQRVTLRCSPRSGDLSVYWYQQSLDQGLQFLIQYYNGEERAKGNILERFSAQQFPDLHSELNLSSLELGDSALYFCASSVDTRTNTEAFFGQGTRLTVV.

Notes on this clone: The junction does not match germline at one end; this may be a read error. DNA of the CDR3: TGTGCCAGACAGGATAGCAATCAGCCCCAGCACTTT. This codes for CARQDSNQPQHF. The chain is built from TRBV27 and TRBJ1-5; D may be TRBD1 (5 bases). Germline assignment: CDR1 MNHEY and CDR2 SMNVEV (reference sequence). The CDR3 consists of 12 residues.

The sample holds many counts of this clone. This chain uses TRBV2 with TRBJ2-1, with TRBD2 identical over 12 bases. Germline V gene data show CDR1 as SNHLY and CDR2 as FYNNEI. Trimming removed 7 bases from V and 7 bases from J; junction bases left unmatched: 8. The CDR3 loop spans 15 amino acids. In DNA, the CDR3 is TGTGCCAGCACGTCTAGCGGGGGGGGGATGAATGAGCAGTTCTTC. This translates into CASTSSGGGMNEQFF.

This clone was seen a few times. The rearrangement links TRBV6-2 or TRBV6-3 to TRBJ2-1, with D possibly being TRBD1 (7 bases). This CDR3 spans 15 amino acids. V lost 2 bases to trimming and J lost 4 bases, with 12 bases between them. Germline V lookup: CDR1 MNHEY, CDR2 SVGEGT. CDR3 DNA: TGTGCCAGCAGTTACGTGCAGGGGGGATACAATGAGCAGTTCTTC. This encodes CASSYVQGGYNEQFF.